The next 2 T cell receptor beta chains were all read from a single sample in a study of cytomegalovirus exposure and HLA in healthy donors. Generated by immunoSEQ multiplex PCR, the TCRdb table keeps only in-frame clones and is missing some. The sample consists of about 180,000 clones, roughly 86% of them appearing once. The sequencing input was PBMCs. These receptors originate from a man between 18 and 35 years old in good health and CMV-seropositive.

The chain couples TRBV19 to TRBJ2-3; TRBD1 matches 8 bases. Germline values: CDR1 LNHDA, CDR2 SQIVND (reference sequence). The CDR3 extends over 15 amino acids. J gave up 3 bases and V 4 bases, and 6 bases lay outside the gene matches. The CDR3 loop is CASSTGQGGTDTQYF. The CDR3, as DNA: TGTGCCAGTAGTACCGGACAGGGTGGTACAGATACGCAGTATTTT.

The V gene is TRBV14, the J gene TRBJ2-7; 9 positions agree with TRBD2. The length of the CDR3 is 17 residues. Germline CDR1 is SGHDN and CDR2 is FVKESK. The junction had 10 bases not matched to a gene; V was cut back by 0 bases and J by 4 bases. CDR3 residues: CASSQEGGGRAGYEQYF. DNA of the CDR3: TGTGCCAGCAGCCAAGAAGGCGGCGGGAGGGCGGGGTACGAGCAGTACTTC. Looking up the rest from reference TRBV14 and TRBJ2-7 gives the full variable domain: EAGVTQFPSHSVIEKGQTVTLRCDPISGHDNLYWYRRVMGKEIKFLLHFVKESKQDESGMPNNRFLAERTGGTYSTLKVQPAELEDSGVYFCASSQEGGGRAGYEQYFGPGTRLTVT.